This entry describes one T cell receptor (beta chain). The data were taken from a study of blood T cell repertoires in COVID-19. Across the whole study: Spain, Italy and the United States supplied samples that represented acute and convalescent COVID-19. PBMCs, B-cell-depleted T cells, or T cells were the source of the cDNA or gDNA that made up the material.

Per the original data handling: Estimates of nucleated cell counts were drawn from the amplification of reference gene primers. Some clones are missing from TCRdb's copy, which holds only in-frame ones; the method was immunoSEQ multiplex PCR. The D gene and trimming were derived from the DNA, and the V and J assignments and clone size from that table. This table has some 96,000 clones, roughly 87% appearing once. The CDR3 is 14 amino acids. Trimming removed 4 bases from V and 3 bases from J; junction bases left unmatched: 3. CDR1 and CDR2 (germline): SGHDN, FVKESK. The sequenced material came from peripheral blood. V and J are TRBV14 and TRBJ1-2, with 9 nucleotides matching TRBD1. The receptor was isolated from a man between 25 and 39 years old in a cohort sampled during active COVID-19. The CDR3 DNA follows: TGTGCCAGCAGCCCGACAGGGGGAGACTATGGCTACACCTTC. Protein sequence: CASSPTGGDYGYTF. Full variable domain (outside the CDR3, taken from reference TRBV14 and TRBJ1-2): EAGVTQFPSHSVIEKGQTVTLRCDPISGHDNLYWYRRVMGKEIKFLLHFVKESKQDESGMPNNRFLAERTGGTYSTLKVQPAELEDSGVYFCASSPTGGDYGYTFGSGTRLTVV.